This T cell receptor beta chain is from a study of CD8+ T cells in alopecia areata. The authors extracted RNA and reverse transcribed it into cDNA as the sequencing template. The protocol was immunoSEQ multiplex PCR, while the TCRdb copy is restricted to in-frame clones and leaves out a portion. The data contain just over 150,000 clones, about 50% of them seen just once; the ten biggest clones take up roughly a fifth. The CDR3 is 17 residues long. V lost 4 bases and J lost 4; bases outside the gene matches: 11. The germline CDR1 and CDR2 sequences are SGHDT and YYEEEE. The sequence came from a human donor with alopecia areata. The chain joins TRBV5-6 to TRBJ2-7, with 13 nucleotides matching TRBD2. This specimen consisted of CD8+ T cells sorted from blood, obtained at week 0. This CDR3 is CASSDLTSGGRGYEQYF. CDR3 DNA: TGTGCCAGCAGCGACCTGACTAGCGGGGGGCGTGGATACGAGCAGTACTTC.